Included here is one T cell receptor beta chain sequence, with context. The clone's antigen remains unknown. There are no base qualities to consult, and no much larger clone falls within one base. This sample was taken from a study of control samples from healthy donors and cancer patients (dated by TCRdb to 2018 to 2021). Reading the germline V gene gives CDR1 SGHDN and CDR2 FVKESK. A distance of 12 bases separates the germline ends of V and J, which lose 2 bases and 7 bases respectively. Counted from cysteine to phenylalanine, this CDR3 has 14 amino acids. Only CDR3 DNA remains: 42 bases, in frame from the first base. Receptor libraries were prepared by the immunoSEQ multiplex PCR assay. Here the immuneACCESS table is served through TCRdb, limited to in-frame sequences with V and J called. Missing clones are a known gap in these copies; in checked studies unresolved V genes cover under half, and the rest lacks a known reason. This sample comprises around 110,000 clones, roughly 91% of them detected only once. Of the sample, over 2% is held by the ten largest clones.

The clonotype originates from a woman in her seventies in good health. Material for sequencing was blood. This sequence uses TRBV14 and TRBJ2-1; the best D guess is TRBD1, with 6 bases matching. The CDR3 region: CASSQLGGMNEQFF. At the DNA level, the sequence is TGTGCCAGCAGCCAACTAGGGGGTATGAATGAGCAGTTCTTC.